The T cell receptor beta chain under discussion was sequenced for a study of control samples from healthy donors and cancer patients. Generated by immunoSEQ multiplex PCR, the TCRdb table keeps only in-frame clones and is missing some. Among about 95,000 clones, about 85% were seen once, and the ten largest hold approximately 15%. V was clipped by 3 bases and J by 0 bases; unmatched bases: 5. The CDR3 runs 16 residues. Germline CDR1 reads LNHDA; CDR2 reads SQIVND (reference sequence). This clonotype originated in a woman in her seventies in good health. This chain joins TRBV19 and TRBJ1-3, with 7 positions matching TRBD1. The sample taken for sequencing was blood. CDR3 nucleotides: TGTGCCAGTAGTATCGGACAGGATCACTCTGGAAACACCATATATTTT. Residues: CASSIGQDHSGNTIYF.